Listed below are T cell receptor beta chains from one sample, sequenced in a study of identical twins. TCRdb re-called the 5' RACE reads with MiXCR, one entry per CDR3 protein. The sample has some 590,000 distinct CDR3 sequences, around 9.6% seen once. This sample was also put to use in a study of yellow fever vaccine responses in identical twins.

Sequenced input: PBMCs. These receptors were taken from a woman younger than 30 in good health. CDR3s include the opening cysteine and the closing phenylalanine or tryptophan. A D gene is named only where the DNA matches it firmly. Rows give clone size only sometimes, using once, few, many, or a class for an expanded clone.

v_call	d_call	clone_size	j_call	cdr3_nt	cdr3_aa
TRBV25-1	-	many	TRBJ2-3	TGTGCCAGCAGTGAAAGGTTCCCCCTAGATACGCAGTATTTT	CASSERFPLDTQYF
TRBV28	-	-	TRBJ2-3	TGTGCCAGCAGTTTATTGTTTCGGTTGGATACGCAGTATTTT	CASSLLFRLDTQYF
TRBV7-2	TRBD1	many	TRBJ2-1	TGTGCCAGCAGCTATGGACAGGGTTGGAACAATGAGCAGTTCTTC	CASSYGQGWNNEQFF
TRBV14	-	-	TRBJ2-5	TGTGCCAGCAGCCAGAGGGAAGAGACCCAGTACTTC	CASSQREETQYF
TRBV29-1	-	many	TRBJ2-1	TGCAGCGTTCAAGAGACAGCTTTCTCCTACAATGAGCAGTTCTTC	CSVQETAFSYNEQFF
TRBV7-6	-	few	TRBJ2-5	TGTGCCAGCAGCTTAGGGTCTAGCGTGAAGCAAGAGACCCAGTACTTC	CASSLGSSVKQETQYF
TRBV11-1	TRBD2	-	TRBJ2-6	TGTGCCAGCAGAGGGGAGGGGTTTCGCGAATCTGGGGCCAACGTCCTGACTTTC	CASRGEGFRESGANVLTF
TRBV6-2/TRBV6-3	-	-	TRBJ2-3	TGTGCCAGCAGTTACCCTTGGTATTTT	CASSYPWYF
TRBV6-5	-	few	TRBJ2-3	TGTGCCAGCAGTACCTCGGGGTTGGCCACAGATACGCAGTATTTT	CASSTSGLATDTQYF
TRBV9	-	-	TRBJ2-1	TGTGCCAGCAGCGTAGGTTGGAGCTCCTACAATGAGCAGTTCTTC	CASSVGWSSYNEQFF
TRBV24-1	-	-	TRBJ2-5	TGTGCCACCAGTGATTTGCAGGGGCGGGTGGAGACCCAGTACTTC	CATSDLQGRVETQYF
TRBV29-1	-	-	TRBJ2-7	TGCAGCGTTTGTGACGGGACTTACGAGCAGTACTTC	CSVCDGTYEQYF
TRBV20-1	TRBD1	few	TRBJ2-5	TGCAGTGCTCATACAGGGGCGGAGACCCAGTACTTC	CSAHTGAETQYF
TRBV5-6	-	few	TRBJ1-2	TGTGCCAGCAGCTTGATAGGTACCCATGGCTACACCTTC	CASSLIGTHGYTF
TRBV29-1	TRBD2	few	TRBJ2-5	TGCAGCGTTAGGACGAGCGGGAGGCAAGAGACCCAGTACTTC	CSVRTSGRQETQYF
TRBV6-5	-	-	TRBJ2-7	TGTGCCAGCAGTAACACACAAGAGCAGTACTTC	CASSNTQEQYF
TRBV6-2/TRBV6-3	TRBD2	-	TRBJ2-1	TGTGCCAGCAGTTACTCACTAGCGGGAATAAACAATGAGCAGTTCTTC	CASSYSLAGINNEQFF
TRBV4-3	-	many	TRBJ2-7	TGCGCCAGCAGCTTACACAGCTCATCCTACGAGCAGTACTTC	CASSLHSSSYEQYF
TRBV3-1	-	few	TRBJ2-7	TGTGCCAGCAGCCGATCGCGGAAAAGGACGGAATCCTACGAGCAGTACTTC	CASSRSRKRTESYEQYF
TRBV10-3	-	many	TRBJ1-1	TGTGCCATCAGTGGGGGGGAGGGAGGCACTGAAGCTTTCTTT	CAISGGEGGTEAFF
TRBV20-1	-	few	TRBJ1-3	TGCAGTGCTAGCTCCGAATACGGACGGATGCTAACAAGACGCTCTGGAAACACCATATATTTT	CSASSEYGRMLTRRSGNTIYF
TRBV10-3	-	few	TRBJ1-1	TGTGCCATCAGTGATGGGGGTGGGACTGAAGCTTTCTTT	CAISDGGGTEAFF